This T cell receptor beta chain emerged from a study of a mutant IDH1 vaccine in newly diagnosed glioma. On the study more broadly: Patients arrived already treated with radiotherapy, temozolomide, or both, most having had both.

Indicated time point: week 35, safety follow-up. Vaccination used 300 ug of mutant IDH1 20-mer peptide per dose, with topical imiquimod. TCRdb's table, derived via immunoSEQ multiplex PCR, lists solely in-frame clones and lacks some. The data contain tens of thousands of clones, 81% of them singletons. A word on this clone: What it binds is not known. The sample has other DNA sequences that encode this CDR3 too.

Trimming took 2 bases from V and 4 from J, leaving 9 bases between them. The CDR3 covers 13 residues. The germline V gene encodes CDR1 SGHTA and CDR2 FQGNSA. The receptor's source is a man aged 25-45 years with glioma. This chain connects TRBV7-2 to TRBJ2-7, with a tentative D call TRBD2 (6 bases). Sequences were derived from PBMCs, sampled from a glioma patient whose treatment included an IDH1 peptide vaccine. In nucleotides, the CDR3 is TGTGCCAGCAGCTTAAATCGGGGGTACGAGCAGTACTTC. As protein: CASSLNRGYEQYF.